Shown below are 8 T cell receptor beta chains from a single sample sequenced in a study of cytomegalovirus exposure and HLA in healthy donors. 60 Vbeta and 13 Jbeta primers were used in PCR. Method: immunoSEQ multiplex PCR; TCRdb's copy keeps in-frame clones and lacks some. The table shows about 130,000 clones, with approximately 71% occurring only once. The specimen sequenced was PBMCs. These receptors came from a man between 25 and 39 years old in good health and CMV-seronegative.

The V call is TRBV28, the J call TRBJ2-3; D unclear. V lost 4 bases and J 4 bases, leaving 9 bases between the germline ends. The CDR3 spans 13 residues. The germline CDR1 and CDR2 sequences are MDHEN and SYDVKM. CDR3 DNA: TGTGCCAGCAGTTATCCTCCCGCAGATACGCAGTATTTT. Its translation is CASSYPPADTQYF.

This clone was detected only a few times. The CDR3 sequence is CSVEEGAKNIQYF. As DNA, the CDR3 is TGCAGCGTTGAGGAGGGAGCCAAAAACATTCAGTACTTC. The gene calls are TRBV29-1 and TRBJ2-4; D may be TRBD2 (6 bases). V shed 3 bases and J shed 0 bases, with 6 bases lying between them. Germline V lookup: CDR1 SQVTM, CDR2 ANQGSEA. CDR3 size: 13 residues. Supplemented by reference TRBV29-1 and TRBJ2-4, the full variable domain reads SAVISQKPSRDICQRGTSLTIQCQVDSQVTMMFWYRQQPGQSLTLIATANQGSEATYESGFVIDKFPISRPNLTFSTLTVSNMSPEDSSIYLCSVEEGAKNIQYFGAGTRLSVL.

The J gene is TRBJ2-2, the V gene TRBV7-9; weak D call: TRBD2 (6 bases). There are 13 residues in the CDR3. Trimming stripped 5 bases from V and 7 bases from J, with 11 bases between. Germline values: CDR1 SEHNR, CDR2 FQNEAQ (reference sequence). The CDR3 DNA reads TGTGCCAGCAGCCCCAGGGAGGACGGGGAGCTGTTTTTT. Protein: CASSPREDGELFF.

The rearrangement joins TRBV30 to TRBJ2-2, with 10 bases that match TRBD1. Germline CDR1 and CDR2: GTSNPN and SVGIG (reference sequence). Unmatched junction bases numbered 3, after V lost 5 bases and J lost 3 bases. CDR3 length: 14 residues. The CDR3 nucleotides read TGTGCCTGGGGGACAGGGGCCGACACCGGGGAGCTGTTTTTT. Protein: CAWGTGADTGELFF.

This chain connects TRBV4-1 to TRBJ2-7, with a tentative D call TRBD2 (6 bases). Looked up from germline, CDR1 is MGHRA and CDR2 is YSYEKL. The CDR3 has 16 residues. V lost 0 bases to trimming and J lost 1 base, with 13 bases between them. CDR3 in DNA: TGCGCCAGCAGCCAAGATCTTGGGCTAGCGTCCTACGAGCAGTACTTC. This codes for CASSQDLGLASYEQYF.

CDR3 in amino acids: CASSLDEQGRSGELFF. CDR3 in DNA: TGTGCCAGCAGCTTAGATGAACAGGGTCGGTCCGGGGAGCTGTTTTTT. The chain is built from TRBV11-3 and TRBJ2-2, with D tentatively TRBD1 (6 bases). The CDR3 has 16 residues. Germline V CDR1 and CDR2: SGHNT, YENEEA. V was cut by 0 bases and J by 6 bases, with 14 bases left in between.

The chain couples TRBV9 to TRBJ2-3, with 10 bases fitting TRBD2. Germline V gene lookup returns CDR1 SGDLS and CDR2 YYNGEE. V trimming: 2 bases; J trimming: 6 bases; junction bases outside the gene matches: 3. This CDR3 region has 14 residues. For the CDR3, the DNA is TGTGCCAGCAGCGTGAGGACTAGCGGCGATACGCAGTATTTT. As protein: CASSVRTSGDTQYF. The variable domain in full, with the rest retrieved from reference TRBV9 and TRBJ2-3, is DSGVTQTPKHLITATGQRVTLRCSPRSGDLSVYWYQQSLDQGLQFLIQYYNGEERAKGNILERFSAQQFPDLHSELNLSSLELGDSALYFCASSVRTSGDTQYFGPGTRLTVL.

The chain recombines TRBV30 with TRBJ2-7, with 8 positions matching TRBD1. Trimming cost V 7 bases and J 2 bases; bases outside gene matches: 4. Per germline, CDR1 GTSNPN and CDR2 SVGIG (reference sequence). The CDR3 runs to 12 residues. In nucleotides, the CDR3 is TGTGCCTTTGACAGGGGCACCTACGAGCAGTACTTC. Translating gives CAFDRGTYEQYF.